The 6 T cell receptor beta chains listed next were all sequenced from one sample in a study of blood T cell repertoires in COVID-19. Profiling relied on immunoSEQ multiplex PCR, and the TCRdb table lists in-frame clones only, not all of them. The data show fewer than 350,000 clones, around four fifths seen once. Material: peripheral blood. Receptors originate from a woman between 45 and 60 years old with active or convalescent COVID-19.

The V call is TRBV27, the J call TRBJ2-7; TRBD2 agrees at 16 bases. This CDR3 is built from 18 residues. The germline V gene encodes CDR1 MNHEY and CDR2 SMNVEV (reference sequence). After removal of 5 bases from V and 2 bases from J, the junction contained 9 bases not matched to a gene. The CDR3 spells CASSLLGTSGRGTYEQYF. CDR3 sequence (DNA): TGTGCCAGCAGTCTTTTAGGGACTAGCGGGAGGGGGACCTACGAGCAGTACTTC.

The chain has TRBV2 and TRBJ1-1; 7 nucleotides align to TRBD1. Germline V lookup: CDR1 SNHLY, CDR2 FYNNEI. J gave up 5 bases and V 3 bases, and 6 bases lay outside the gene matches. This CDR3 has 14 amino acids. CDR3 DNA sequence: TGTGCCAGCAGTGAGCAGGGGGTCGGTACTGAAGCTTTCTTT. It yields the protein CASSEQGVGTEAFF. Combining the CDR3 with reference TRBV2 and TRBJ1-1 gives the whole variable domain EPEVTQTPSHQVTQMGQEVILRCVPISNHLYFYWYRQILGQKVEFLVSFYNNEISEKSEIFDDQFSVERPDGSNFTLKIRSTKLEDSAMYFCASSEQGVGTEAFFGQGTRLTVV.

The CDR3 DNA is TGTGCCTCTCAAGTCTCGGACAGGGGAGTAAATCAGCCCCAGCATTTT. It yields the protein CASQVSDRGVNQPQHF. This sequence joins TRBV10-3 and TRBJ1-5, with 9 bases identical to TRBD1. Looked up from germline, CDR1 is ENHRY and CDR2 is SYGVKD. V was pared by 11 bases and J by 4 bases, with 15 bases of the junction left unmatched. There are 16 residues in the CDR3.

This clone was seen just once. The chain recombines TRBV18 with TRBJ2-7, with TRBD1 matching over 7 bases. J was trimmed by 9 bases and V by 6 bases; bases with no gene match: 14. The CDR3 consists of 14 residues. Germline assignment: CDR1 KGHSH and CDR2 LQKENI. The CDR3 sequence: CASSADRSSLRQYF. The CDR3 bases are TGTGCCAGCTCGGCGGACAGGAGCTCCCTACGGCAGTACTTC.

The chain is built from TRBV24-1 and TRBJ2-1, with 10 bases matching TRBD2. The CDR3 spans 14 residues. Per the germline V gene, CDR1 is KGHDR and CDR2 is SFDVKD. After removal of 5 bases from V and 11 bases from J, the junction contained 8 bases not matched to a gene. As DNA, the CDR3 is TGTGCCACCAGTGGGTGGGCTAGCGGGAGTCAGCAGTTCTTC. Residues: CATSGWASGSQQFF.

This clone showed up just a few times. The chain combines TRBV24-1 with TRBJ2-1; 7 bases map to TRBD1. The CDR3 length is 16 residues. Germline trimming cut 5 bases from V and 0 bases from J; bases unmatched to any gene: 6. CDR1 is KGHDR, CDR2 SFDVKD, per germline. CDR3 residues: CATSATGAGSYNEQFF. The CDR3 DNA reads as TGTGCCACCAGTGCAACAGGGGCGGGCTCCTACAATGAGCAGTTCTTC.